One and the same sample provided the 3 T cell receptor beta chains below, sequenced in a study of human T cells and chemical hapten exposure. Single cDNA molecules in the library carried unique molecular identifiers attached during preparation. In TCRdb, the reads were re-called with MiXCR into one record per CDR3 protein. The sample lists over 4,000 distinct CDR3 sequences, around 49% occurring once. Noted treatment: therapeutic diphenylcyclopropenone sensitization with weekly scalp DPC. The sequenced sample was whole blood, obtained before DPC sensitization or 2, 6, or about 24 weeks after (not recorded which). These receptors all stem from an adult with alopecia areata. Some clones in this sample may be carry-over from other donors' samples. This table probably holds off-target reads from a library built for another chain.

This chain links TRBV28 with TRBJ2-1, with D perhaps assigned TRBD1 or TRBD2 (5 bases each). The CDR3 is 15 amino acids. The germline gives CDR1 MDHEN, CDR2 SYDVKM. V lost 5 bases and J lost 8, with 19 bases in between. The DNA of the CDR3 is TGTGCCAGCAGTAATCCGGGACCTAGTCGGGATGAGCAGTTCTTC. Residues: CASSNPGPSRDEQFF.

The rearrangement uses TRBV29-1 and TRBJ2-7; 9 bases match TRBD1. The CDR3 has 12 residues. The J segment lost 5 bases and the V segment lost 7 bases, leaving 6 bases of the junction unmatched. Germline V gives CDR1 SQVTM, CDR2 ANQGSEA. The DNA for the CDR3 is TGCAGCGGCGGGACAGGGAGGCACGAGCAGTACTTC. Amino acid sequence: CSGGTGRHEQYF.

CDR3 nucleotide sequence: TGCGCCAGCAGCCAAGATCTAAGCGAAGGTGGCTACACCTTC. It encodes CASSQDLSEGGYTF. V usage is TRBV4-3 and J usage is TRBJ1-2, with D hard to call. Trimming took off 0 bases at V and 7 bases at J, with 12 bases between the two ends. Germline CDR1 and CDR2: LGHNA and YSLEER. The CDR3 is 14 amino acids.